This TCR beta chain was captured by sequencing in a study of response to subunit inactivated influenza vaccine. TCRdb independently ran MiXCR on the RT-PCR reads; one entry per CDR3 protein. The sample records 170,000 or so distinct CDR3 sequences, 9.5% to 12% being singletons. This clonotype was detected only a few times. Its antigen is as yet unknown. The V gene end was trimmed by 3 bases and the J gene end by 6 bases; junction bases not matched to a gene: 8. In germline, CDR1 is DFQATT, CDR2 SNEGSKA (reference sequence). CDR3 length: 14 residues. Findings and caveats of the study: Each seasonal influenza vaccination, the authors suggested, recruits few new T cells.

The V gene is TRBV20-1, the J gene TRBJ2-7; 10 bases match TRBD1. This sequence originates from a man aged 50 to 75 who received an inactivated influenza vaccine. Material: CD8+ T cells sorted from PBMCs, obtained roughly 24 months after vaccination. The CDR3 spells CSARPGQGSIEQYF. CDR3 coding DNA: TGCAGTGCTAGGCCGGGACAGGGGTCAATCGAGCAGTACTTC.